A single T cell receptor beta chain is shown here with its context. Its antigen remains unidentified. No much larger clone is present one base from it, and per-base qualities are unavailable. The data were taken from a study of shared T cell receptors in the human thymus (dated by TCRdb to the early 2020s). Turning to the overall study: The study examined how self-reactive, shared T-cell receptor alpha chains are generated in the human thymus.

Libraries came from the immunoSEQ multiplex PCR assay. The clones in this table, taken by TCRdb from immuneACCESS, are in-frame only. Not every clone is retained; where verified, under half of the shortfall comes from an unresolved V gene, and the cause of the rest is unknown. This sample holds approximately 490,000 clones; about 84% were observed only once. In total, the top ten clones hold approximately 0.013% of the sample. V sheds 1 base and J sheds 0 bases, leaving 10 bases between their ends. The CDR3 contains 16 residues, cysteine and phenylalanine counted. The CDR3 DNA has 48 bases and is translated from base 1. The germline V gene encodes CDR1 SNHLY and CDR2 FYNNEI. These sequences were also reported in another study, on human thymus T cells. The second study's paper adds: Donors were immunologically healthy infants undergoing open corrective cardiac surgery for congenital heart defects in Finland. Thymus tissue was obtained as surgical resects removed during corrective cardiac surgery. Both the thymic and the peripheral blood repertoires appeared to show biased V and J gene segment usage. Highly overlapping thymic TCR repertoires among unrelated individuals were reported in the related research. The study characterized TCR alpha and beta repertoires from about 8 infant thymus samples and a few related peripheral blood samples. The cohort included over five male and a couple of female infants, with donor ages spanning 7 to 244 days. Thymocytes were released mechanically from tissue and stored at -70 °C as pellets of about 9.5-32 million cells. Genomic DNA was extracted from frozen cell pellets with a QIAsymphony instrument. The immunoSEQ multiplex PCR assay was used to amplify the TCRB and TCRAD loci from a standardized amount of quality-controlled genomic DNA. The amplicons spanned the V(D)J region and were long enough to cover the CDR3 and allow V and J genes to be identified. The commercial immunoSEQ service was used to sequence amplicons on an Illumina platform. Primer bias and sequencing errors were corrected as previously described, and TCRAD and TCRB definitions were based on the IMGT database. The repertoires were analysed using immunoSEQ Analyzer 3.0 and VDJTools for basic statistics, V/J segment usage, diversity estimates, rarefaction and pairwise overlap. To estimate diversity, the Chao1, ChaoE, Efron-Thisted, Shannon and inverse Simpson indices were applied, and diversity was also estimated on datasets down-sampled to the smallest sample. For repertoire overlap, CDR3 nucleotide sequence, V gene and J gene had to match strictly, and clustering was done by Jaccard-based multidimensional scaling. Thymus samples yielded on average about 810,000 unique TCRB clonotypes, compared with roughly 92,000 from blood samples.

The chain was built from TRBV2 and TRBJ1-5; TRBD1 could be the D gene, as 6 bases match. Sequencing was carried out using thymocytes. The source of this sequence is a boy younger than two with a congenital heart defect. Donor details come from another sample of the same person, matched by shared clones. The CDR3 has the sequence CASSEGQGSSNQPQHF. The nucleotides read TGTGCCAGCAGTGAAGGGCAGGGGTCTAGCAATCAGCCCCAGCATTTT.